The present T cell receptor beta chain was sequenced within a study of human T cells and chemical hapten exposure. Study-wide findings and caveats: No shift was seen in TCRs above 1 in 1000 frequency with DPC sensitization.

Remarks on this clonotype: What it recognizes is unknown.

TCRdb reprocessed the RACE reads with MiXCR, giving one entry per CDR3 protein. The sample lists roughly 120,000 distinct CDR3 sequences, 9% to 13% seen once, with roughly 1.3% in the top ten. Indicated time point: patch test 1, 2 weeks after DPC sensitization. Indicated treatment: therapeutic diphenylcyclopropenone sensitization with weekly scalp DPC. Only after blood had been drawn was each patch test applied. The source is a woman aged 50 to 60 with alopecia areata. Some clones in this sample may be carry-over from other donors' samples. The material sequenced was whole blood, taken in connection with sensitization to the hapten diphenylcyclopropenone (DPC).

CDR3 residues: CASSLDHLDISSTDTQYF. CDR3 in DNA: TGTGCCAGCAGCTTAGATCATTTAGACATTTCTAGCACAGATACGCAGTATTTT. This chain connects TRBV11-2 to TRBJ2-3; D uncertain. The CDR3 contains 18 residues. Germline V gene lookup returns CDR1 SGHAT and CDR2 FQNNGV. Deletions cut 0 bases from V and 0 bases from J, with 16 bases between.